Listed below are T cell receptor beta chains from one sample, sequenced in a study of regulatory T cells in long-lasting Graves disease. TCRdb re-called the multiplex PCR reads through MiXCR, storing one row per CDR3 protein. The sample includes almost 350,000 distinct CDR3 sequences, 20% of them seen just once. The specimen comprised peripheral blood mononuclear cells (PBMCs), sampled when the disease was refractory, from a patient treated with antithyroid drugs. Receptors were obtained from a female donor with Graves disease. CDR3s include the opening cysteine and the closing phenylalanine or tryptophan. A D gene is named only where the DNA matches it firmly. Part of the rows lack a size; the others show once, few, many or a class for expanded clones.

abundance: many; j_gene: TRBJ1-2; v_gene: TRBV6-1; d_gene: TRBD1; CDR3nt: TGTGCCAGCAGTAACCGGGACAGGGGTAATGGCTACACCTTC; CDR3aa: CASSNRDRGNGYTF
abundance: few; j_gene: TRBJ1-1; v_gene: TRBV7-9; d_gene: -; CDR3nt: TGTGCCAGCAGCTTAACTCAGGGGGAAGCTTTCTTT; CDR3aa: CASSLTQGEAFF
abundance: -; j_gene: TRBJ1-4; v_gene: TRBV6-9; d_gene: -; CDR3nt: TGTGCCAGCAGTTACGGGTGGGGGGCCACTAATGAAAAACTGTTTTTT; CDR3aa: CASSYGWGATNEKLFF
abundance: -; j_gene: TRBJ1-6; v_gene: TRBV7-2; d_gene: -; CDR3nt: TGTGCCAGCAGCCAAGTTTTAGGGCAGGACGGTTCACCCCTCCACTTT; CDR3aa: CASSQVLGQDGSPLHF
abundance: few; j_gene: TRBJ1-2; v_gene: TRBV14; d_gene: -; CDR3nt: TGTGCCAGCAGCCAAGGAGTGGGTACCTATGGCTACACCTTC; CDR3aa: CASSQGVGTYGYTF
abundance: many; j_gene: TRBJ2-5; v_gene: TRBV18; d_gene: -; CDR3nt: TGTGCCAGCTCACCCCTAGGGGGGGGCCAAGAGACCCAGTACTTC; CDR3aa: CASSPLGGGQETQYF
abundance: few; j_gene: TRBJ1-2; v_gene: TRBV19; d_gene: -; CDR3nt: TGTGCCAGTACTTTCAGGGGTGGCTACACCTTC; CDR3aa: CASTFRGGYTF
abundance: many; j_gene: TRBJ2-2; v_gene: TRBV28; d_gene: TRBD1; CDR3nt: TGTGCCAGCAGACGACCAGGGACAGGGGTTTCCGGGGAGCTGTTTTTT; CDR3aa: CASRRPGTGVSGELFF
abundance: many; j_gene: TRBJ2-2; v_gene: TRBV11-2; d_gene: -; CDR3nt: TGTGCCAGCAGCTTGGGTCTCGACAGGCGAGCCGGGGAGCTGTTTTTT; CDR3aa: CASSLGLDRRAGELFF
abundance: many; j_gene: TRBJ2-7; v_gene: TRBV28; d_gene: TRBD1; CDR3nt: TGTGCCAGCAGCTTCGCTCAGGGGGTCCCTGACTACGAGCAGTACTTC; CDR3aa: CASSFAQGVPDYEQYF
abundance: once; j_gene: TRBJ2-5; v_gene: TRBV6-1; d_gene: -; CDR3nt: TGTGCCAGCAGGGCCGGTGGCGGAGAGACCCAGTACTTC; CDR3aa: CASRAGGGETQYF
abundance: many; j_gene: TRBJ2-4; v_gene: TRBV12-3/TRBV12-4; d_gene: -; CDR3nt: TGTGCCAGCAGTTTCCGGGGGGCCAAAAACATTCAGTACTTC; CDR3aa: CASSFRGAKNIQYF
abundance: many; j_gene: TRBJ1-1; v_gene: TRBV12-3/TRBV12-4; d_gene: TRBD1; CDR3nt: TGTGCCAGCAGCCAGGGACAGGCTATTCCGAACACTGAAGCTTTCTTT; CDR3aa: CASSQGQAIPNTEAFF
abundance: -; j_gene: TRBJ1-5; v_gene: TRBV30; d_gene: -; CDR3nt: TGTGCCTGGAGTAAGGGGAGCAATCAGCCCCAGCATTTT; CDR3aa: CAWSKGSNQPQHF
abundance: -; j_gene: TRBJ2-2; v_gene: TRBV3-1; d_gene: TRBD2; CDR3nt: TGTGCCAGCACCGGGACTAGCGGAGCCGGGGAGCTGTTTTTT; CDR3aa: CASTGTSGAGELFF
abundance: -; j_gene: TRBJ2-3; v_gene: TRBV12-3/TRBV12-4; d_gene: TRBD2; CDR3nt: TGTGCCAGCAGTTTCCGGAGCGGGGCAGATCGGGATACGCAGTATTTT; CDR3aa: CASSFRSGADRDTQYF
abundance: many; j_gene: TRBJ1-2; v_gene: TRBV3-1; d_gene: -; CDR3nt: TGTGCCAGCAGCCTTCCAATCCTAAGCAAGGTCGGCTACACCTTC; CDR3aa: CASSLPILSKVGYTF
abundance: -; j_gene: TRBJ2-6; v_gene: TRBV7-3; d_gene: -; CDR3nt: TGTGCCAGCAGCCCCCAACCCATTATGTTGTCTGGGTATGGGGCCAACGTCCTGACTTTC; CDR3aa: CASSPQPIMLSGYGANVLTF
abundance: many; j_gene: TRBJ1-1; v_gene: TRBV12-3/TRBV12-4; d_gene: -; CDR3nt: TGTGCCAGCAGCTCAACAGGTGAAGCTTTCTTT; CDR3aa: CASSSTGEAFF
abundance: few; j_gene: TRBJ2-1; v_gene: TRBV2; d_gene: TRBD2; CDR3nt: TGTGCCAGCAGGGGACTAGCCCCCTACAATGAGCAGTTCTTC; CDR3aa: CASRGLAPYNEQFF
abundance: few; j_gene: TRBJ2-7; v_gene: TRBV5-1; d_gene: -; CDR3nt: TGCGCCAGCAGCTTGGCAAAAGAATACGAGCAGTACTTC; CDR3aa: CASSLAKEYEQYF
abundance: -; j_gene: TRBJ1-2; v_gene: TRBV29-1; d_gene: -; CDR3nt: TGCAGCGTCCTCGAGACCTACCCCGGTGGCTACACCTTC; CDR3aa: CSVLETYPGGYTF
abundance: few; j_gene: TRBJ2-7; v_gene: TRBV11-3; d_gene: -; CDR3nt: TGTGCCAGCAGCCCCGTTGGGGCGGGGATGTACGAGCAGTACTTC; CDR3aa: CASSPVGAGMYEQYF
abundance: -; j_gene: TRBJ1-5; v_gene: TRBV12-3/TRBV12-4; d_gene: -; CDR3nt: TGTGCCAGCAGTTTCGGCAGGGCTAGCAATCAGCTCCAGCATTTT; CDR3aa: CASSFGRASNQLQHF
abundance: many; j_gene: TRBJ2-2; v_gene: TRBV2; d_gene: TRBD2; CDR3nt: TGTGCCAGCAGTGAAATGGGCGGGAGGACCGGGGAGCTGTTTTTT; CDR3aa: CASSEMGGRTGELFF
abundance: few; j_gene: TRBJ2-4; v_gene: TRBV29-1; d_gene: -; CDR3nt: TGCAGCGTTGAGGAGGGGAGACTAGCCAAAAACATTCAGTACTTC; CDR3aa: CSVEEGRLAKNIQYF
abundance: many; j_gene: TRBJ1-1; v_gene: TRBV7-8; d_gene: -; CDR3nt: TGTGCCAGCAGCTTTCAGGGATCTCTAAACACTGAAGCTTTCTTT; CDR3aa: CASSFQGSLNTEAFF
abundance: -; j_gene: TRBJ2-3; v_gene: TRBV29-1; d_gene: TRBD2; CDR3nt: TGCAGCGTTCAAGCGGGGGCAATTTTCACAGATACGCAGTATTTT; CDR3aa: CSVQAGAIFTDTQYF
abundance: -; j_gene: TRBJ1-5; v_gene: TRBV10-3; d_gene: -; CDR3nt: TGTGCCATCAGTGAGTCGAACATGGGGTATAGCAATCAGCCCCAGCATTTT; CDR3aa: CAISESNMGYSNQPQHF
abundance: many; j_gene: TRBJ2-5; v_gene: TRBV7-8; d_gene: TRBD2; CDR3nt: TGTGCCAGCAGACACCCAAGCGGGAGAGTTTTCCAAGAGACCCAGTACTTC; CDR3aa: CASRHPSGRVFQETQYF
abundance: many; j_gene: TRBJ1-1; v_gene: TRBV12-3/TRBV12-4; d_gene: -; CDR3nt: TGTGCCAGCAGTCACCTAGGGGGGGAAGCTTTCTTT; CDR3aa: CASSHLGGEAFF
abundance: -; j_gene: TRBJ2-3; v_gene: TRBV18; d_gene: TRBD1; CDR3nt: TGTGCCAGTTCACGAACAGGGGCCACGACAGATACGCAGTATTTT; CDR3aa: CASSRTGATTDTQYF
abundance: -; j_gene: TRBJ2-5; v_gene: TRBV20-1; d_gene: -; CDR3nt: TGCAGTGCTAGAGAGCAGGGATACCAAGAGACCCAGTACTTC; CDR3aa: CSAREQGYQETQYF
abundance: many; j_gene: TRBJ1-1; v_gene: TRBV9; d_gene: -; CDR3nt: TGTGCCAGCAGCGTAGGGGTGAGACAGTCTGAAGCTTTCTTT; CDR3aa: CASSVGVRQSEAFF
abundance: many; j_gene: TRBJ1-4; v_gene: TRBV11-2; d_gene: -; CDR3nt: TGTGCCAGCAGCTTAGAGAGGGGGGTCGTTGAAAAACTGTTTTTT; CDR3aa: CASSLERGVVEKLFF
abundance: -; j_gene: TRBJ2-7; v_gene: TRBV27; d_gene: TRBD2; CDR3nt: TGTGCCAGCAGTTTAGAGCCCCTCTTTGCGGGAGCCGAGCAGTACTTC; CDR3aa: CASSLEPLFAGAEQYF
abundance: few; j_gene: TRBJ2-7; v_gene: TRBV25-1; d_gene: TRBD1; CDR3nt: TGTGCCAGCAGTGAGACAGGGGCCTCCTACGAGCAGTACTTC; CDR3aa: CASSETGASYEQYF
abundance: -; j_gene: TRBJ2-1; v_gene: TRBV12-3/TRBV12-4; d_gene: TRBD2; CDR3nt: TGTGCCAGCAGTTATAGCGGGAGAGGCAATGAGCAGTTCTTC; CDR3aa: CASSYSGRGNEQFF
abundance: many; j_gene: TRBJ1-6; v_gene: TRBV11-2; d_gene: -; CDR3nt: TGTGCCAGCAGCTTAGGACACTACGGTCATTCACCCCTCCACTTT; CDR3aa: CASSLGHYGHSPLHF
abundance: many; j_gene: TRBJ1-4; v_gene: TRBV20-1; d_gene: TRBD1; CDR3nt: TGCAGTGCTTACAGGGGGCAAGATGAAAAACTGTTTTTT; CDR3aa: CSAYRGQDEKLFF
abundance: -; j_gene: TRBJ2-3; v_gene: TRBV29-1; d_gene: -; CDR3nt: TGCAGCGTCGGGTGGGGGCGCACAGATACGCAGTATTTT; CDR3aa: CSVGWGRTDTQYF
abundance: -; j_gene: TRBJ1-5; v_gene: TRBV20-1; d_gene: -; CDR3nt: TGCAGTGCTAGGCCGGGAACAAATCAGCCCCAGCATTTT; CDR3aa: CSARPGTNQPQHF
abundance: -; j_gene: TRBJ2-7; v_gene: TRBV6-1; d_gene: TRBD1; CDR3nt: TGTGCCAGCAGTGACCGGGACAGGAGATTCTACGAGCAGTACTTC; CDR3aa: CASSDRDRRFYEQYF